These 9 T cell receptor beta chains share one sample of origin, sequenced in a study of cytomegalovirus exposure and HLA in healthy donors (dated by TCRdb to about 2017). Libraries were made using the immunoSEQ multiplex PCR assay. A mixture of 60 forward primers for TCR Vbeta segments and 13 reverse primers for TCR Jbeta segments was used in the multiplex PCR. TCRdb took this table from immuneACCESS and kept in-frame rearrangements with V and J called. Such tables lack part of the clones; where checked against another copy, unresolved V genes explain under half of the gap, and the rest is unexplained. This sample is represented by approximately 120,000 clones; approximately 75% of them were singletons. 3% to 4.5% of the sample is in the top ten clones. Sequencing used PBMCs. These receptors originate from a man aged 25 to 40 in good health and CMV-seronegative.

V gene TRBV27 combines with J gene TRBJ1-2; D not certain. The CDR3 is made up of 13 amino acids. Trimming removed 6 bases from V and 4 bases from J, with 12 bases in between. The germline gives CDR1 MNHEY, CDR2 SMNVEV (reference sequence). The CDR3 here is CASRSTRGYGYTF. The CDR3 DNA reads as TGTGCCAGCAGAAGTACCAGAGGCTATGGCTACACCTTC.

This rearrangement joins TRBV4-1 to TRBJ1-4; D might be TRBD1 (6 bases). Germline V gene sequence: CDR1 MGHRA, CDR2 YSYEKL. The V end lost 2 bases, the J end lost 2 bases, and 15 bases lay between the germline ends. The CDR3 is made up of 17 amino acids. The CDR3 reads CASSQRSRGLTNEKLFF. Here the CDR3 DNA reads TGCGCCAGCAGCCAAAGGTCCAGGGGCTTGACTAATGAAAAACTGTTTTTT.

This CDR3 is CSVGDRGEEQYF. CDR3 coding DNA: TGCAGCGTGGGGGACAGGGGGGAGGAGCAGTACTTC. V and J are TRBV29-1 and TRBJ2-7; 11 bases align to TRBD1. The V gene end was trimmed by 6 bases and the J gene end by 7 bases; junction bases not matched to a gene: 5. The CDR3 has 12 amino acids. The V gene's germline CDR1 is SQVTM and CDR2 ANQGSEA.

This chain uses TRBV5-6 with TRBJ2-1; D gene uncertain. The V gene lost 0 bases and the J gene lost 6 bases, with 10 bases spanning the gap. The CDR3 runs to 14 residues. From germline, CDR1 is SGHDT and CDR2 YYEEEE. The CDR3 region has the DNA TGTGCCAGCAGCTTGGTCGGGTCCGTCAATGAGCAGTTCTTC. It encodes CASSLVGSVNEQFF. Complete variable domain (other parts from reference TRBV5-6 and TRBJ2-1): DAGVTQSPTHLIKTRGQQVTLRCSPKSGHDTVSWYQQALGQGPQFIFQYYEEEERQRGNFPDRFSGHQFPNYSSELNVNALLLGDSALYLCASSLVGSVNEQFFGPGTRLTVL.

The rearrangement uses TRBV28 and TRBJ2-1; 9 bases fit TRBD2. The CDR3 covers 16 residues. V lost 3 bases to trimming and J lost 4 bases; unmatched junction nucleotides: 7. The germline V gene encodes CDR1 MDHEN and CDR2 SYDVKM. CDR3 sequence reads: CASSFRAGGRYNEQFF. The CDR3 nucleotides read TGTGCCAGCAGTTTTAGGGCGGGGGGGCGGTACAATGAGCAGTTCTTC.

Worth noting for this clone: The germline gene is not matched at one end of the junction; a read error may be the cause. This chain connects TRBV28 to TRBJ1-5; 10 nucleotides agree with TRBD1. The CDR3 has 15 amino acids. Germline values: CDR1 MDHEN, CDR2 SYDVKM. The CDR3 region has the DNA TGTGCCGGCAGTTTGACAGGGGGCCACAATCAGCCCCAGCATTTT. Translated, it gives CAGSLTGGHNQPQHF. The entire variable domain, with the rest obtained from reference TRBV28 and TRBJ1-5, is as follows: DVKVTQSSRYLVKRTGEKVFLECVQDMDHENMFWYRQDPGLGLRLIYFSYDVKMKEKGDIPEGYSVSREKKERFSLILESASTNQTSMYLCAGSLTGGHNQPQHFGDGTRLSIL.

The chain combines TRBV30 with TRBJ2-1; the match to TRBD2 covers 8 bases. Germline values: CDR1 GTSNPN, CDR2 SVGIG (reference sequence). The CDR3 is made up of 15 amino acids. Germline trimming cut 5 bases from V and 3 bases from J; bases unmatched to any gene: 9. The CDR3 DNA reads TGTGCCTGGGATAGCGGGGCAGGGGTCTACAATGAGCAGTTCTTC. Protein product: CAWDSGAGVYNEQFF.

The rearrangement joins TRBV5-6 to TRBJ2-3; 12 bases line up with TRBD1. The CDR3 loop spans 16 amino acids. Per the germline V gene, CDR1 is SGHDT and CDR2 is YYEEEE. V lost 4 bases to trimming and J lost 5 bases; unmatched junction nucleotides: 8. Written as DNA, the CDR3 is TGTGCCAGCAGCCCCGGGACAGGGGGCTGGAAAGATACGCAGTATTTT. Its protein is CASSPGTGGWKDTQYF. Drawing the rest from reference TRBV5-6 and TRBJ2-3, the complete variable domain is DAGVTQSPTHLIKTRGQQVTLRCSPKSGHDTVSWYQQALGQGPQFIFQYYEEEERQRGNFPDRFSGHQFPNYSSELNVNALLLGDSALYLCASSPGTGGWKDTQYFGPGTRLTVL.

The chain is built from TRBV5-4 and TRBJ2-2, with D possibly being TRBD2 (5 bases). The CDR3 extends over 15 amino acids. V lost 1 base and J lost 1, with 8 bases in between. Germline V CDR1 and CDR2: SGHNT, YYREEE (reference sequence). The chain's CDR3 is CASSLLRENTGELFF. The CDR3 DNA reads TGTGCCAGCAGCTTGCTGAGGGAGAACACCGGGGAGCTGTTTTTT.